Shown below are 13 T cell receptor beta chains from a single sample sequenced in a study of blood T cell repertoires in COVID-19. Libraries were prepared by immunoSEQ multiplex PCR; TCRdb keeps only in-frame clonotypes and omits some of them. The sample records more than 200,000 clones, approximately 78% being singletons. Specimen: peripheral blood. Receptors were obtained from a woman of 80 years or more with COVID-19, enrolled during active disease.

CDR3 DNA sequence: TGTGCCAGCAGTTTAGGGAGAGCCGTAGAAGCTTTCTTT. This encodes CASSLGRAVEAFF. The gene calls are TRBV12-3 or TRBV12-4 and TRBJ1-1; D not certain. V lost 1 base and J 8 bases, leaving 11 bases between the germline ends. The CDR3 is 13 residues long.

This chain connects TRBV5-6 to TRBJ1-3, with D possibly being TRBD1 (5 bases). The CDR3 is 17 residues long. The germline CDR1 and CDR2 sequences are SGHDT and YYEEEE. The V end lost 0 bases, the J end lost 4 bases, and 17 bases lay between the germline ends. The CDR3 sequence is CASSLDPFRASGNTIYF. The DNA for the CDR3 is TGTGCCAGCAGCTTGGACCCTTTCAGGGCTTCAGGAAACACCATATATTTT.

CDR3 sequence reads: CASGRGGFTDTQYF. CDR3 in DNA: TGTGCCAGCGGCCGCGGGGGGTTCACAGATACGCAGTATTTT. The V gene is TRBV6-1, the J gene TRBJ2-3; 8 positions match TRBD2. This CDR3 region has 14 residues. Germline CDR1 is MNHNS and CDR2 is SASEGT. J gave up 2 bases and V 8 bases, and 6 bases lay outside the gene matches.

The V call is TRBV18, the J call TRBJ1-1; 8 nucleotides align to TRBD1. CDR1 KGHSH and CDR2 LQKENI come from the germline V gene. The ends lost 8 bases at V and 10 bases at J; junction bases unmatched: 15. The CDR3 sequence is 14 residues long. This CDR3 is CASGGGQGAEVAFF. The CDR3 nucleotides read TGTGCCAGCGGAGGAGGGCAGGGGGCCGAGGTAGCTTTCTTT.

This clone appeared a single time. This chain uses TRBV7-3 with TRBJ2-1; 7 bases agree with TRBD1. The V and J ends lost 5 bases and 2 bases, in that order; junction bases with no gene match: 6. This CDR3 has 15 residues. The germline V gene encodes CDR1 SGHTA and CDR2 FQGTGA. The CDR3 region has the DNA TGTGCCAGCAGCGGAACAGGGGTAACCTACAATGAGCAGTTCTTC. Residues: CASSGTGVTYNEQFF.

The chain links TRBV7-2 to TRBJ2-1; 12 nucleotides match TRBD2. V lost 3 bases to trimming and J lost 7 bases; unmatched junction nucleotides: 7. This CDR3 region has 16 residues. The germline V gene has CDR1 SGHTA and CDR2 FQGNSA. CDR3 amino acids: CASSFRLAGGRNEQFF. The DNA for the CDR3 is TGTGCCAGCAGCTTCAGGCTAGCGGGGGGGCGAAATGAGCAGTTCTTC.

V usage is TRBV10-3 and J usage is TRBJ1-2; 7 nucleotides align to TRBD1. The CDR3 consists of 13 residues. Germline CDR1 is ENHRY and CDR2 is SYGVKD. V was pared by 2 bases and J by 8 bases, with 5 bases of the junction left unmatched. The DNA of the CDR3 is TGTGCCATCAGTGAGGACAGGGAACGAGGCTACACCTTC. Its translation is CAISEDRERGYTF.

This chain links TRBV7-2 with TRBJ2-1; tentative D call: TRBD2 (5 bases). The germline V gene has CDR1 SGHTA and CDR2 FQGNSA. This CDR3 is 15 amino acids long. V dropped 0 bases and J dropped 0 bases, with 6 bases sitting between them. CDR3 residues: CASSLAAGSYNEQFF. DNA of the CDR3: TGTGCCAGCAGCTTAGCTGCGGGCTCCTACAATGAGCAGTTCTTC.

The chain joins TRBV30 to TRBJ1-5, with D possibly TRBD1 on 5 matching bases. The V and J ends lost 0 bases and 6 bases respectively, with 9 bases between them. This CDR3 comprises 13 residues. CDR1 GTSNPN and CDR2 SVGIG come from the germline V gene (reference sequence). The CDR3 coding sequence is TGTGCCTGGAGTGTACAGGCAGGTCAGCCCCAGCATTTT. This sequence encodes CAWSVQAGQPQHF.

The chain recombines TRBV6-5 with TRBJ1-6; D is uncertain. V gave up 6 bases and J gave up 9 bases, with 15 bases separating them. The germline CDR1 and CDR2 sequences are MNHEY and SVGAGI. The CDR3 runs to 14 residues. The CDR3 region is CASREDFPSSPLHF. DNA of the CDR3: TGTGCCAGCAGGGAGGACTTCCCCAGTTCACCCCTCCACTTT.

CDR3: CASSGRGANTGELFF. The DNA of the CDR3 is TGTGCCAGCAGTGGGCGGGGGGCGAACACCGGGGAGCTGTTTTTT. This rearrangement joins TRBV6-2 or TRBV6-3 to TRBJ2-2; 8 bases map to TRBD2. The V gene end was trimmed by 5 bases and the J gene end by 0 bases; junction bases not matched to a gene: 2. The CDR3 extends over 15 amino acids. Germline CDR1 is MNHEY and CDR2 is SVGEGT.

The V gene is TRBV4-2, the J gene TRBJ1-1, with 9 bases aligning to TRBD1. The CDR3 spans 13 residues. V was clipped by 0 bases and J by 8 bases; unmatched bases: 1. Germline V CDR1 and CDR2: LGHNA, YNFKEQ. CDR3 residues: CASSQEGTGEAFF. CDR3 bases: TGTGCCAGCAGCCAAGAAGGGACAGGGGAAGCTTTCTTT.

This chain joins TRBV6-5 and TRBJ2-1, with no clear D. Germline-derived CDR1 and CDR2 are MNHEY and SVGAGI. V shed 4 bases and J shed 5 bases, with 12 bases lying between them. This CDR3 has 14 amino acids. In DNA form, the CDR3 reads TGTGCCAGCAGTTTACACCTCCAAGACAATGAGCAGTTCTTC. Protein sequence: CASSLHLQDNEQFF.